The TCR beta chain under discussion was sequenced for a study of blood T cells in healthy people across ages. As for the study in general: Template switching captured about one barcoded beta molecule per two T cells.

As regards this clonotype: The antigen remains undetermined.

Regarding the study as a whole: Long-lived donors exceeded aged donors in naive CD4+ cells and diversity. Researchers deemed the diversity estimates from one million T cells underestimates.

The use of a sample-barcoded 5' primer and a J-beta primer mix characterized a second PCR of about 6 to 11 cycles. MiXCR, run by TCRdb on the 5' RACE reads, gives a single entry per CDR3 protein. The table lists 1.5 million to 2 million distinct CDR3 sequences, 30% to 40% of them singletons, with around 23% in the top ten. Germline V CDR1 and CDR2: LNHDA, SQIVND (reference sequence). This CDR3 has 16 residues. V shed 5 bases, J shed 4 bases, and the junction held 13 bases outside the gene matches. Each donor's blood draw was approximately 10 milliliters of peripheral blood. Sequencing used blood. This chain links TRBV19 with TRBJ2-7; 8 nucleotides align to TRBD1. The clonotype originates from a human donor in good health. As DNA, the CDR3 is TGTGCCAGTAGTGGGGTCCTGACAGGGGTGGCGTACGAGCAGTACTTC. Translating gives CASSGVLTGVAYEQYF.